The 21 T cell receptor beta chains below were found in one sample sequenced in a study of breast tumors, draining lymph nodes, adjacent tissues. Breast cancer patients provided tissue from their axillary draining lymph nodes. TCRdb reanalysed the multiplex PCR reads using MiXCR and keeps one entry per CDR3 protein. The repertoire holds some 130,000 distinct CDR3 sequences, with about 20% as singletons. Sequenced: axillary lymph node tissue. These receptors originate from a female donor with breast cancer. Some clones in this sample may be carry-over from other donors' samples.

This clonotype has ten or more counts. The chain has TRBV15 and TRBJ1-5; no firm D call. The CDR3 sequence is 13 residues long. Looked up from germline, CDR1 is LNHNV and CDR2 is YYDKDF (reference sequence). V dropped 1 base and J dropped 3 bases, with 4 bases sitting between them. The CDR3 region is CATSRVDNQPQHF. The CDR3 nucleotides are TGTGCCACCAGCAGAGTTGACAATCAGCCCCAGCATTTT.

There are many counts of this clonotype. The rearrangement uses TRBV20-1 and TRBJ2-7; possibly TRBD2 for D (5 bases). This CDR3 comprises 15 residues. Germline V gene sequence: CDR1 DFQATT, CDR2 SNEGSKA (reference sequence). V was clipped by 0 bases and J by 2 bases, with 14 bases between them. Here the CDR3 DNA reads TGCAGTGCTAGAGATACACTCGCCGGGGCCTACGAGCAGTACTTC. This translates into CSARDTLAGAYEQYF.

This clonotype was seen ten or more times. The rearrangement uses TRBV5-1 and TRBJ2-7, with D possibly TRBD1 on 6 matching bases. Germline V gene lookup returns CDR1 SGHRS and CDR2 YFSETQ. The ends were cut back, 2 bases at V and 1 base at J, with 10 bases in the middle. The CDR3 has 14 amino acids. CDR3 sequence: CASSFRTASYEQYF. DNA for the CDR3: TGCGCCAGCAGCTTTCGGACAGCGTCCTACGAGCAGTACTTC.

This clonotype was seen just once. This may arise from a read error, as a much more abundant clone is one base away. The chain joins TRBV4-3 to TRBJ2-1, with D hard to call. The CDR3 is made up of 16 amino acids. In germline, CDR1 is LGHNA, CDR2 YSLEER. Trimming removed 5 bases from V and 0 bases from J, with 14 bases in between. CDR3 amino acids: CASSSTPPRSYNEQFF. CDR3 nucleotides: TGCGCCAGCAGCAGCACACCCCCCCGCTCCTACAATGAGCAGTTCTTC.

This clonotype was picked up many times. The V call is TRBV5-5, the J call TRBJ2-7; D is uncertain. The CDR3 covers 14 residues. Per germline, CDR1 SGHKS and CDR2 YYEKEE (reference sequence). V lost 4 bases and J lost 6, with 17 bases in between. CDR3 DNA sequence: TGTGCCAGCAGCCGACTGGACCCCAGGAGCGAGCAGTACTTC. Its protein is CASSRLDPRSEQYF. The entire variable domain, with the rest obtained from reference TRBV5-5 and TRBJ2-7, is as follows: DAGVTQSPTHLIKTRGQQVTLRCSPISGHKSVSWYQQVLGQGPQFIFQYYEKEERGRGNFPDRFSARQFPNYSSELNVNALLLGDSALYLCASSRLDPRSEQYFGPGTRLTVT.

This clonotype has at least ten counts. The rearrangement links TRBV20-1 to TRBJ2-7; 8 bases match TRBD2. Germline V gives CDR1 DFQATT, CDR2 SNEGSKA (reference sequence). The V segment lost 5 bases and the J segment 7 bases; nucleotides outside the gene matches: 10. This CDR3 comprises 13 residues. The CDR3: CSAASQREREQYF. The CDR3 DNA follows: TGCAGTGCTGCAAGCCAGCGGGAGCGTGAGCAGTACTTC.

This clonotype has ten or more counts. The V gene is TRBV24-1, the J gene TRBJ2-1, with D unresolved. The CDR3 is made up of 13 amino acids. Germline CDR1 and CDR2: KGHDR and SFDVKD. Trimming removed 0 bases at V and 1 base at J, with 0 bases between. CDR3 sequence: CATSDLSYNEQFF. In DNA form, the CDR3 reads TGTGCCACCAGTGATTTGTCCTACAATGAGCAGTTCTTC.

The chain joins TRBV4-2 to TRBJ2-4; 16 nucleotides line up with TRBD2. The germline CDR1 and CDR2 sequences are LGHNA and YNFKEQ. V shed 4 bases, J shed 3 bases, and the junction held 6 bases outside the gene matches. The CDR3 runs to 18 residues. CDR3 loop: CASSPGLAGGPVKNIQYF. The CDR3 DNA follows: TGTGCCAGCAGCCCGGGACTAGCGGGAGGGCCAGTCAAAAACATTCAGTACTTC.

This clonotype was counted ten times or more. The V and J genes are TRBV12-5 and TRBJ2-1, with D maybe TRBD2 (5 bases). The CDR3 runs 13 residues. V shed 8 bases and J shed 0 bases, with 8 bases lying between them. CDR1 and CDR2 (germline): LGHNT, FRNRAP. CDR3 in amino acids: CASRGSSYNEQFF. DNA of the CDR3: TGTGCTAGTAGAGGGTCCTCCTACAATGAGCAGTTCTTC.

This clonotype came up many times. The genes are TRBV19 and TRBJ2-7; 10 nucleotides agree with TRBD1. The CDR3 sequence is 16 residues long. After removal of 0 bases from V and 5 bases from J, the junction contained 7 bases not matched to a gene. Germline CDR1 reads LNHDA; CDR2 reads SQIVND (reference sequence). The CDR3 protein is CASSIERGQGSDEQYF. The DNA for the CDR3 is TGTGCCAGTAGTATAGAACGGGGACAGGGGTCCGACGAGCAGTACTTC.

Notes on this clonotype: A read error is possible here, since a much larger clone lies one base away. The chain is built from TRBV20-1 and TRBJ2-1, with 11 bases lining up with TRBD1. J lost 8 bases, V lost 3 bases, and 15 bases had no gene match. This CDR3 is built from 17 residues. Germline assignment: CDR1 DFQATT and CDR2 SNEGSKA (reference sequence). CDR3 in DNA: TGCAGTGCTAGGGAGGACAGGGGGCCAGGGACTAAGTATGAGCAGTTCTTC. The encoded protein is CSAREDRGPGTKYEQFF.

This clonotype was recorded at least ten times. The chain couples TRBV4-1 to TRBJ1-6, with D perhaps matching TRBD1 (5 bases). Germline CDR1 is MGHRA and CDR2 is YSYEKL. The CDR3 length is 18 residues. Between the trimmed V and J ends, which lost 4 bases and 0 bases, there was a span of 16 bases. CDR3 sequence reads: CASSRRWEGSSYNSPLHF. CDR3 nucleotides: TGCGCCAGCAGCCGCCGATGGGAGGGGAGCTCCTATAATTCACCCCTCCACTTT.

The table lists this clonotype with many counts. This rearrangement joins TRBV12-3 or TRBV12-4 to TRBJ2-7, with D unclear. V lost 2 bases and J lost 5, with 4 bases in between. This CDR3 is built from 11 residues. The chain's CDR3 is CASSLSHEQYF. CDR3 nucleotides: TGTGCCAGCAGTTTATCCCACGAGCAGTACTTC.

Turning to this clonotype: Given a much more abundant clone one base away, this may be a read error. The V gene is TRBV9, the J gene TRBJ2-1; D perhaps matches TRBD2 (5 bases). CDR1 and CDR2 from the germline V gene are SGDLS and YYNGEE. The CDR3 runs 11 residues. The CDR3 region has the DNA TGTGCCTGCAGCATCGGGATTGAGCAGTTCTTC. It specifies CACSIGIEQFF.

This clonotype appeared many times. The genes are TRBV5-1 and TRBJ1-3; D gene unclear. The CDR3 is made up of 14 amino acids. V was cut by 6 bases and J by 1 base, with 11 bases left in between. Germline loops: CDR1 SGHRS, CDR2 YFSETQ. As DNA, the CDR3 is TGCGCCAGCACCCTGACTGCTTCTGGAAACACCATATATTTT. Translated: CASTLTASGNTIYF.

The rearrangement uses TRBV7-2 and TRBJ2-5, with a weak D call TRBD1 (7 bases). The germline V and J ends were trimmed by 5 bases and 5 bases, with 18 bases remaining between them. The CDR3 loop spans 15 amino acids. Germline V lookup: CDR1 SGHTA, CDR2 FQGNSA. The DNA for the CDR3 is TGTGCCAGCAGCCCTGCAGGGGGGCCTAAGGAGACCCAGTACTTC. Protein product: CASSPAGGPKETQYF.

The chain is built from TRBV12-3 or TRBV12-4 and TRBJ2-3, with D unresolved. CDR3 length: 15 residues. V was trimmed by 0 bases and J by 2 bases, leaving 9 bases between them. Here the CDR3 reads CASSLAFRDTDTQYF. The CDR3 bases are TGTGCCAGCAGTTTAGCTTTTAGGGACACAGATACGCAGTATTTT.

A few counts support this clonotype. The chain couples TRBV3-1 to TRBJ2-5, with D possibly TRBD2 on 5 matching bases. This CDR3 is built from 15 residues. Trimming cost V 0 bases and J 5 bases, with 13 bases left between them. Germline CDR1 is LGHDT and CDR2 is YNNKEL (reference sequence). The CDR3 loop reads CASSQEGVPPETQYF. The CDR3 DNA follows: TGTGCCAGCAGCCAAGAGGGAGTCCCTCCGGAGACCCAGTACTTC.

This clonotype was counted at least ten times. The V and J genes are TRBV30 and TRBJ1-3; D gene unclear. The germline V gene has CDR1 GTSNPN and CDR2 SVGIG (reference sequence). The CDR3 consists of 16 residues. V was clipped by 0 bases and J by 0 bases, with 12 bases between them. In DNA, the CDR3 is TGTGCCTGGAGTGTACTCACACCGAGCTCTGGAAACACCATATATTTT. This codes for CAWSVLTPSSGNTIYF.

This clonotype was detected ten times or more. This rearrangement joins TRBV14 to TRBJ2-3; D call uncertain. This CDR3 comprises 13 residues. V was trimmed by 1 base and J by 8 bases, leaving 10 bases between them. In germline, CDR1 is SGHDN, CDR2 FVKESK. CDR3 sequence: CASSQAPGFTQYF. As DNA, the CDR3 is TGTGCCAGCAGCCAAGCCCCTGGGTTTACGCAGTATTTT.

This clonotype has ten or more counts. The J gene is TRBJ1-6, the V gene TRBV3-1; TRBD1 matches at 9 bases. Germline CDR1 LGHDT, CDR2 YNNKEL (reference sequence). V was clipped by 1 base and J by 7 bases; unmatched bases: 5. CDR3 length equals 16 residues. CDR3 sequence reads: CASSQGTGTGNSPLHF. CDR3 bases: TGTGCCAGCAGCCAAGGAACCGGGACAGGGAATTCACCCCTCCACTTT. The full variable domain, in which reference TRBV3-1 and TRBJ1-6 provide the parts outside the CDR3, is DTAVSQTPKYLVTQMGNDKSIKCEQNLGHDTMYWYKQDSKKFLKIMFSYNNKELIINETVPNRFSPKSPDKAHLNLHINSLELGDSAVYFCASSQGTGTGNSPLHFGNGTRLTVT.